The 10 T cell receptor beta chains reported below all come from one sample, sequenced in a study of a mutant IDH1 vaccine in newly diagnosed glioma. Clones were read by immunoSEQ multiplex PCR, and TCRdb kept only the in-frame ones, dropping some. The table lists about 120,000 clones, around 80% of them singletons. These TCRs' antigens remain unknown. Noted time point: week 11, during vaccination. All doses held 300 ug of mutant IDH1 20-mer peptide, with topical imiquimod. Sequenced material: PBMCs, taken from a glioma patient whose treatment included an IDH1 peptide vaccine. Receptors originate from a man aged 40-49 years with glioma.

A single count supports this clone. This sequence joins TRBV20-1 and TRBJ2-1; D is undetermined. Germline loops: CDR1 DFQATT, CDR2 SNEGSKA (reference sequence). The length of the CDR3 is 11 residues. V lost 7 bases and J 10 bases, leaving 14 bases between the germline ends. In nucleotides, the CDR3 is TGCAGTGGTCTCACTCGTTGGGAGCAGTTCTTC. It yields the protein CSGLTRWEQFF.

This clone occurred once. The chain is built from TRBV5-6 and TRBJ2-7; D not resolved. V was trimmed by 0 bases and J by 0 bases, leaving 10 bases between them. This CDR3 contains 15 residues. Germline V gene lookup returns CDR1 SGHDT and CDR2 YYEEEE. CDR3 bases: TGTGCCAGCAGCTTGGCCCCGGGTCCCTCCTACGAGCAGTACTTC. Translated, it gives CASSLAPGPSYEQYF. Full variable domain (missing parts from reference TRBV5-6 and TRBJ2-7): DAGVTQSPTHLIKTRGQQVTLRCSPKSGHDTVSWYQQALGQGPQFIFQYYEEEERQRGNFPDRFSGHQFPNYSSELNVNALLLGDSALYLCASSLAPGPSYEQYFGPGTRLTVT.

The V gene is TRBV29-1, the J gene TRBJ1-3; D is perhaps TRBD1 (5 bases). V was pared by 6 bases and J by 0 bases, with 9 bases between. In germline, CDR1 is SQVTM, CDR2 ANQGSEA. This CDR3 has 13 residues. CDR3 amino acids: CSVGTGSGNTIYF. The CDR3 DNA follows: TGCAGCGTCGGGACTGGCTCTGGAAACACCATATATTTT.

This sequence joins TRBV27 and TRBJ2-3; no clear D gene. The CDR3 spans 11 residues. The germline V gene encodes CDR1 MNHEY and CDR2 SMNVEV (reference sequence). In nucleotides, the CDR3 is TGTGTCACGAAGGTGACAGATACGCAGTATTTT. The encoded protein is CVTKVTDTQYF.

The chain recombines TRBV30 with TRBJ1-6; perhaps TRBD1 as D (6 bases). V lost 7 bases and J 7 bases, leaving 17 bases between the germline ends. This CDR3 region has 14 residues. Germline V lookup: CDR1 GTSNPN, CDR2 SVGIG (reference sequence). The CDR3 nucleotides read TGTGCCTACCGAGGGGGGGCCAGGAATTCACCCCTCCACTTT. Amino acid sequence: CAYRGGARNSPLHF.

This clone was seen more than once but under ten times. The chain has TRBV6-4 and TRBJ2-3, with 9 nucleotides matching TRBD2. In germline, CDR1 is MRHNA, CDR2 SNTAGT. Losses at the gene ends were 4 bases for V and 1 base for J; bases not matched to a gene: 0. The CDR3 consists of 14 residues. The CDR3 region has the DNA TGTGCCAGCAGTGTAGCGGGAGGCACAGATACGCAGTATTTT. This sequence encodes CASSVAGGTDTQYF.

The chain joins TRBV7-9 to TRBJ2-7; TRBD1 might be the D (6 bases). This CDR3 is 16 amino acids long. Germline V gene data show CDR1 as SEHNR and CDR2 as FQNEAQ (reference sequence). Deletions cut 2 bases from V and 1 base from J, with 15 bases between. CDR3 loop: CASSLWSGVESYEQYF. The CDR3 region has the DNA TGTGCCAGCAGCTTATGGTCAGGGGTGGAATCCTACGAGCAGTACTTC.

The V gene is TRBV28, the J gene TRBJ1-1; D might be TRBD1 (5 bases). The germline V gene has CDR1 MDHEN and CDR2 SYDVKM. Trimming removed 6 bases from V and 2 bases from J, with 16 bases in between. This CDR3 is built from 15 residues. The CDR3 protein is CASRSHPTDNTEAFF. The CDR3 bases are TGTGCCAGCAGATCCCACCCGACAGATAACACTGAAGCTTTCTTT.

V gene TRBV18 combines with J gene TRBJ1-1; D is perhaps TRBD1 (5 bases). Germline-derived CDR1 and CDR2 are KGHSH and LQKENI. Trimming pared 2 bases from V and 7 bases from J, leaving 14 bases between. CDR3 size: 14 residues. The CDR3 DNA reads TGTGCCAGCTCACCAGGGTCTGGGACCTTTGAAGCTTTCTTT. Protein product: CASSPGSGTFEAFF.

The chain carries TRBV5-1 and TRBJ1-2; no definite D call. The germline V and J ends were trimmed by 1 base and 2 bases, with 15 bases remaining between them. Germline assignment: CDR1 SGHRS and CDR2 YFSETQ. The CDR3 extends over 16 amino acids. CDR3 region: CASSLWAETLNYGYTF. The CDR3 DNA sequence: TGCGCCAGCAGCTTGTGGGCCGAAACACTCAACTATGGCTACACCTTC.